The 18 T cell receptor beta chains below were found in one sample sequenced in a study of OX40 agonist ivuxolimab in advanced cancers. Clones were read by immunoSEQ multiplex PCR, and TCRdb kept only the in-frame ones, dropping some. The data hold approximately 82,000 clones, with around 90% observed a single time. The material was CD4+ or CD8+ T cells sorted from blood, obtained in a trial of the OX40 agonist ivuxolimab. Receptors originate from an adult with an advanced solid tumor such as melanoma, head and neck, liver or kidney cancer.

The rearrangement joins TRBV7-9 to TRBJ2-3; 7 bases map to TRBD1. The V gene's germline CDR1 is SEHNR and CDR2 FQNEAQ (reference sequence). V lost 2 bases and J lost 3; bases outside the gene matches: 5. The CDR3 is 15 amino acids. The CDR3, as DNA: TGTGCCAGCAGCTTACAGGGCAGGGGGACAGATACGCAGTATTTT. This encodes CASSLQGRGTDTQYF.

This chain connects TRBV11-2 to TRBJ2-7; TRBD1 matches at 12 bases. This CDR3 region has 15 residues. Germline lookup yields CDR1 SGHAT and CDR2 FQNNGV. V shed 6 bases and J 4 bases; nucleotides not matched to a gene: 7. CDR3 nucleotide sequence: TGTGCCAGCAGGGTGGGGACAGGGGGCATGTACGAGCAGTACTTC. It is translated as CASRVGTGGMYEQYF.

DNA for the CDR3: TGTGCCAGCAGCCCTAACCAAGAGACCCAGTACTTC. Translated, it gives CASSPNQETQYF. This chain links TRBV6-6 with TRBJ2-5, with D unresolved. The CDR3 is 12 amino acids. Trimming took 6 bases from V and 0 from J, leaving 5 bases between them. Looked up from germline, CDR1 is MNHNY and CDR2 is SVGAGI (reference sequence).

V is TRBV4-1 and J is TRBJ1-2; D is uncertain. CDR3 length: 15 amino acids. Looked up from germline, CDR1 is MGHRA and CDR2 is YSYEKL. Between the trimmed V and J ends, which lost 0 bases and 3 bases, there was a span of 11 bases. CDR3 loop: CASSQEYWEDYGYTF. CDR3 DNA: TGCGCCAGCAGCCAAGAATATTGGGAGGACTATGGCTACACCTTC.

V is TRBV4-1 and J is TRBJ2-5; possible D gene TRBD1, 6 bases. This CDR3 is built from 13 residues. V was pared by 5 bases and J by 4 bases, with 11 bases between. Per germline, CDR1 MGHRA and CDR2 YSYEKL. CDR3 DNA sequence: TGCGCCAGCAGCTCTACAGGGTTAGAGACCCAGTACTTC. Amino acids: CASSSTGLETQYF.

This rearrangement joins TRBV18 to TRBJ2-3; 8 nucleotides match TRBD2. V shed 5 bases, J shed 3 bases, and the junction held 1 base outside the gene matches. CDR1 and CDR2 (germline): KGHSH, LQKENI. The CDR3 has 13 residues. The CDR3 sequence: CASSSSGTDTQYF. In nucleotides, the CDR3 is TGTGCCAGCTCATCTAGCGGGACAGATACGCAGTATTTT.

The J gene is TRBJ1-5, the V gene TRBV6-5; D is possibly TRBD1 (5 bases). With 5 bases removed from V and 7 bases from J, the gap between germline ends came to 12 bases. The V gene's germline CDR1 is MNHEY and CDR2 SVGAGI. This CDR3 is 13 amino acids long. The CDR3 region is CASSPDRNQPQHF. DNA for the CDR3: TGTGCCAGCAGTCCAGACAGAAACCAGCCCCAGCATTTT.

This clone was counted a single time. The chain has TRBV7-9 and TRBJ1-1; 7 bases align to TRBD1. CDR3 length: 16 residues. The germline CDR1 and CDR2 sequences are SEHNR and FQNEAQ (reference sequence). With 5 bases clipped from V and 4 bases from J, the junction kept 13 bases outside the gene matches. CDR3 in amino acids: CASSRPETGLSTEAFF. The CDR3 nucleotides are TGTGCCAGCAGCCGCCCAGAGACAGGGCTGAGCACTGAAGCTTTCTTT. Variable domain in full (rest from reference TRBV7-9 and TRBJ1-1): DTGVSQNPRHKITKRGQNVTFRCDPISEHNRLYWYRQTLGQGPEFLTYFQNEAQLEKSRLLSDRFSAERPKGSFSTLEIQRTEQGDSAMYLCASSRPETGLSTEAFFGQGTRLTVV.

J is TRBJ1-2 and V is TRBV27, with 10 bases lining up with TRBD1. V was pared by 6 bases and J by 7 bases, with 20 bases of the junction left unmatched. The germline gives CDR1 MNHEY, CDR2 SMNVEV (reference sequence). This CDR3 is 18 amino acids long. The CDR3: CASRLYRDRGDLRAGYTF. The CDR3 nucleotides are TGTGCCAGCAGACTATACCGGGACAGGGGCGACCTGAGGGCTGGCTACACCTTC.

The chain has TRBV6-1 and TRBJ2-7, with 7 bases fitting TRBD2. Germline V gene data show CDR1 as MNHNS and CDR2 as SASEGT. This CDR3 contains 15 residues. V dropped 2 bases and J dropped 0; count of bases not matched to a gene: 4. Here the CDR3 reads CASSEIWGGSYEQYF. The CDR3, as DNA: TGTGCCAGCAGTGAAATTTGGGGGGGCTCCTACGAGCAGTACTTC.

The chain links TRBV7-6 to TRBJ2-1; TRBD2 matches at 8 bases. The CDR3 consists of 19 residues. The V segment lost 2 bases and the J segment 2 bases; nucleotides outside the gene matches: 14. Germline V gene data show CDR1 as SGHVS and CDR2 as FNYEAQ. CDR3: CASSLRASGSSAPYNEQFF. DNA of the CDR3: TGTGCCAGCAGCTTAAGGGCCAGCGGGAGTTCCGCGCCCTACAATGAGCAGTTCTTC.

The chain carries TRBV27 and TRBJ1-2; D might be TRBD1 (6 bases). The germline CDR1 and CDR2 sequences are MNHEY and SMNVEV (reference sequence). This CDR3 spans 15 amino acids. Trimming took 2 bases from V and 8 from J, leaving 18 bases between them. CDR3 sequence reads: CASSLSWGGHRGYTF. The CDR3 DNA reads TGTGCCAGCAGTTTAAGTTGGGGGGGGCATAGGGGCTACACCTTC.

The chain combines TRBV27 with TRBJ2-3; TRBD1 aligns across 9 bases. The CDR3 runs to 15 residues. After removal of 5 bases from V and 1 base from J, the junction contained 4 bases not matched to a gene. Germline-derived CDR1 and CDR2 are MNHEY and SMNVEV (reference sequence). CDR3 sequence reads: CASSPRTGGTDTQYF. The CDR3, as DNA: TGTGCCAGCAGTCCAAGGACAGGGGGCACAGATACGCAGTATTTT.

The rearrangement links TRBV2 to TRBJ1-5; weak D call: TRBD1 (6 bases). CDR3 length: 13 residues. V lost 5 bases and J 5 bases, leaving 10 bases between the germline ends. Germline loops: CDR1 SNHLY, CDR2 FYNNEI. The CDR3 DNA is TGTGCCAGCAGTTCGGACAGCGATCAGCCCCAGCATTTT. Protein sequence: CASSSDSDQPQHF. The full variable domain, in which reference TRBV2 and TRBJ1-5 provide the parts outside the CDR3, is EPEVTQTPSHQVTQMGQEVILRCVPISNHLYFYWYRQILGQKVEFLVSFYNNEISEKSEIFDDQFSVERPDGSNFTLKIRSTKLEDSAMYFCASSSDSDQPQHFGDGTRLSIL.

The V and J genes are TRBV2 and TRBJ2-7; D is unresolved. The ends were cut back, 5 bases at V and 6 bases at J, with 14 bases in the middle. Germline V gives CDR1 SNHLY, CDR2 FYNNEI. This CDR3 spans 13 amino acids. The CDR3 nucleotides read TGTGCCAGCAGTTACAGTTCGGTCGGCGAGCAGTACTTC. This encodes CASSYSSVGEQYF.

The chain links TRBV11-2 to TRBJ1-4; tentative D call: TRBD1 (5 bases). Trimming shortened V by 3 bases and J by 8 bases, and 16 bases separated the two germline ends. The CDR3 covers 15 residues. Germline values: CDR1 SGHAT, CDR2 FQNNGV. CDR3 sequence: CASSFLGTGGEKLFF. The CDR3 nucleotides are TGTGCCAGCAGCTTCCTGGGGACGGGGGGAGAAAAACTGTTTTTT.

V gene TRBV4-2 combines with J gene TRBJ2-5; 15 nucleotides align to TRBD2. CDR3 length: 17 residues. The trim removed 4 bases at V and 5 bases at J, leaving 8 bases unmatched. The germline gives CDR1 LGHNA, CDR2 YNFKEQ. CDR3 nucleotide sequence: TGTGCCAGCAGCCCGGGACTAGCGGGAGGATATAGTGAGACCCAGTACTTC. The encoded protein is CASSPGLAGGYSETQYF.

The genes are TRBV9 and TRBJ1-6, with D hard to call. The CDR3 extends over 16 amino acids. Trimming stripped 4 bases from V and 8 bases from J, with 19 bases between. From germline, CDR1 is SGDLS and CDR2 YYNGEE. Here the CDR3 reads CASSPLGRAEDSPLHF. Here the CDR3 DNA reads TGTGCCAGCAGCCCCTTGGGAAGGGCTGAGGATTCACCCCTCCACTTT.